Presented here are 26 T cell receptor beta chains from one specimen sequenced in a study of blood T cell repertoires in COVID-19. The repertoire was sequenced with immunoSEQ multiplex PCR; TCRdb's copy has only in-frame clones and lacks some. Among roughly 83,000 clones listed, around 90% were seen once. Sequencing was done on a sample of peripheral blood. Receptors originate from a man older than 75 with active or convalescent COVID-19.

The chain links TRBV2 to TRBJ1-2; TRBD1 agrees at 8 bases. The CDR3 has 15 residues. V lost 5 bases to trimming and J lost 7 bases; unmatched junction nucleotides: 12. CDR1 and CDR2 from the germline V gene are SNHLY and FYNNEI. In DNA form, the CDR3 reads TGTGCCAGCAGTACCCGCAGGGGGCGAGTCGCTGGCTACACCTTC. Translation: CASSTRRGRVAGYTF. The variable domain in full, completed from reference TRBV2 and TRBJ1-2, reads EPEVTQTPSHQVTQMGQEVILRCVPISNHLYFYWYRQILGQKVEFLVSFYNNEISEKSEIFDDQFSVERPDGSNFTLKIRSTKLEDSAMYFCASSTRRGRVAGYTFGSGTRLTVV.

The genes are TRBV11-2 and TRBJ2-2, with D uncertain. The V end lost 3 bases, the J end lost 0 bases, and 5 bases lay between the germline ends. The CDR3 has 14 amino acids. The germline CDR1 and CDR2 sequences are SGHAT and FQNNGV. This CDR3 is CASSFSANTGELFF. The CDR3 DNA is TGTGCCAGCAGCTTTTCTGCGAACACCGGGGAGCTGTTTTTT. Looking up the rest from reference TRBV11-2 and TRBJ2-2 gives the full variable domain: EAGVAQSPRYKIIEKRQSVAFWCNPISGHATLYWYQQILGQGPKLLIQFQNNGVVDDSQLPKDRFSAERLKGVDSTLKIQPAKLEDSAVYLCASSFSANTGELFFGEGSRLTVL.

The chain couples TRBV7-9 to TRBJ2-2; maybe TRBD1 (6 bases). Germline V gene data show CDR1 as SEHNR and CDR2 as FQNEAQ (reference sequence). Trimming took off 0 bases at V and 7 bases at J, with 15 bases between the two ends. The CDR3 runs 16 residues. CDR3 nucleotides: TGTGCCAGCAGCTTAGCGTTTTCCAGGGGTGACGGGGAGCTGTTTTTT. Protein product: CASSLAFSRGDGELFF.

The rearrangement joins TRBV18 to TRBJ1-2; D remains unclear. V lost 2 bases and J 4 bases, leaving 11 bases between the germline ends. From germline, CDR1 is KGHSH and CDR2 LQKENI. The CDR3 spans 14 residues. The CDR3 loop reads CASSPEMGGYGYTF. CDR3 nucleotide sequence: TGTGCCAGCTCACCAGAGATGGGAGGCTATGGCTACACCTTC. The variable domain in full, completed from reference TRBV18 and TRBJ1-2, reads NAGVMQNPRHLVRRRGQEARLRCSPMKGHSHVYWYRQLPEEGLKFMVYLQKENIIDESGMPKERFSAEFPKEGPSILRIQQVVRGDSAAYFCASSPEMGGYGYTFGSGTRLTVV.

CDR3 protein: CASSQDKAVLAKNIQYF. The CDR3 region has the DNA TGCGCCAGCAGCCAAGATAAAGCGGTACTAGCCAAAAACATTCAGTACTTC. This chain uses TRBV4-1 with TRBJ2-4, with D possibly being TRBD2 (5 bases). V was pared by 0 bases and J by 0 bases, with 12 bases between. The CDR3 spans 17 residues. CDR1 and CDR2 (germline): MGHRA, YSYEKL.

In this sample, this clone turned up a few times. CDR3 in DNA: TGTGCCAGCAGTCCCCCGCGAGGCGGGAGACCCAATGAGCAGTTCTTC. Amino acid sequence: CASSPPRGGRPNEQFF. The genes are TRBV27 and TRBJ2-1; 7 bases map to TRBD2. CDR1 is MNHEY and CDR2 is SMNVEV in the germline V gene (reference sequence). Trimming removed 5 bases from V and 6 bases from J; junction bases left unmatched: 13. The CDR3 contains 16 residues.

The CDR3 DNA reads as TGTGCCACCAGTGAGAGCAGGGGTCCCGAGACCCAGTACTTC. It yields the protein CATSESRGPETQYF. The gene calls are TRBV24-1 and TRBJ2-5, with a weak D call TRBD1 (6 bases). Germline V CDR1 and CDR2: KGHDR, SFDVKD. This CDR3 spans 14 amino acids. V dropped 4 bases and J dropped 5 bases, with 13 bases sitting between them.

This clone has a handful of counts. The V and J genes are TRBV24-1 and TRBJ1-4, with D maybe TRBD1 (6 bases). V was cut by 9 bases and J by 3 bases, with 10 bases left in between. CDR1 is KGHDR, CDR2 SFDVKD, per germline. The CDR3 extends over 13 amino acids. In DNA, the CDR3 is TGTGCCACCGCCAGGGGCGCTAATGAAAAACTGTTTTTT. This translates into CATARGANEKLFF.

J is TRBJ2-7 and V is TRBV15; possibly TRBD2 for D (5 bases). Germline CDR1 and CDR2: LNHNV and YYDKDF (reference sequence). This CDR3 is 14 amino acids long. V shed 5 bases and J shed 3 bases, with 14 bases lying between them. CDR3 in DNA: TGTGCCACCAGCGGGAGACCGGGCCACTACGAGCAGTACGTC. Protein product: CATSGRPGHYEQYV.

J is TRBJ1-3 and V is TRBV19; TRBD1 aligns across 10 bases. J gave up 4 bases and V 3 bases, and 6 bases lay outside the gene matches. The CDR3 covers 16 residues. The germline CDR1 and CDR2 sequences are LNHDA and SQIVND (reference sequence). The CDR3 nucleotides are TGTGCCAGTAGTATTAAAGGGACAGGGGCCGGAAACACCATATATTTT. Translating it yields CASSIKGTGAGNTIYF. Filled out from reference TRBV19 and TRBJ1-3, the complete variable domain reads DGGITQSPKYLFRKEGQNVTLSCEQNLNHDAMYWYRQDPGQGLRLIYYSQIVNDFQKGDIAEGYSVSREKKESFPLTVTSAQKNPTAFYLCASSIKGTGAGNTIYFGEGSWLTVV.

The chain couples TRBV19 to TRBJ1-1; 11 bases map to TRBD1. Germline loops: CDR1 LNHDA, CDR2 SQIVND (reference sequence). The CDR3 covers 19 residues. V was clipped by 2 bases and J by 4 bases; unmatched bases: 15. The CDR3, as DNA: TGTGCCAGTAGTATATATCCCCTAACCGGACAGGGGGCTGTCACTGAAGCTTTCTTT. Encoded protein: CASSIYPLTGQGAVTEAFF.

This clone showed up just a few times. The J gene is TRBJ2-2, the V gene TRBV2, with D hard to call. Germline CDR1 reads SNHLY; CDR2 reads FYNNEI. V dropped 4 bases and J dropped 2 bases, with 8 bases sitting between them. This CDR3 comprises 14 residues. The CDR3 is CASSGTTNTGELFF. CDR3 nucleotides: TGTGCCAGCAGTGGTACTACTAACACCGGGGAGCTGTTTTTT. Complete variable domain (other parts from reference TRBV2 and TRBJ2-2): EPEVTQTPSHQVTQMGQEVILRCVPISNHLYFYWYRQILGQKVEFLVSFYNNEISEKSEIFDDQFSVERPDGSNFTLKIRSTKLEDSAMYFCASSGTTNTGELFFGEGSRLTVL.

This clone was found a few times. This CDR3 reads CASASDGDEQFF. The CDR3 DNA reads TGTGCCAGCGCCTCCGACGGGGATGAGCAGTTCTTC. The chain employs TRBV12-3 or TRBV12-4 and TRBJ2-1, with D possibly being TRBD2 (5 bases). Trimming left V 8 bases short and J 8 bases short, with 13 bases between. This CDR3 is built from 12 residues.

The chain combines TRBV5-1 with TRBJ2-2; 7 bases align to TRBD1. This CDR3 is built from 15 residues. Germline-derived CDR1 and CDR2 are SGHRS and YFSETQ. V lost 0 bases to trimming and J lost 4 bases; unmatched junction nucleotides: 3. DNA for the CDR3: TGCGCCAGCAGCTTGGGGGGACAGCTCACCGGGGAGCTGTTTTTT. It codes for CASSLGGQLTGELFF.

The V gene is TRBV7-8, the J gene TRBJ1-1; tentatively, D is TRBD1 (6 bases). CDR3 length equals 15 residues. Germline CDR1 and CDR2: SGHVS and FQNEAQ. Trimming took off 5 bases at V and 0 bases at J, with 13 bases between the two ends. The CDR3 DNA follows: TGTGCCAGCAGCCCGAGGACAGAAATGAACACTGAAGCTTTCTTT. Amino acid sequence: CASSPRTEMNTEAFF.

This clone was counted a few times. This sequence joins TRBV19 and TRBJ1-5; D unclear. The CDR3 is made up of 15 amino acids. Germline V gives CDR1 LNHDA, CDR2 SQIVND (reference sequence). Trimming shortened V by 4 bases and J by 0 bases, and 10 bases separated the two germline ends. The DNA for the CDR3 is TGTGCCAGTAGTACGGGATCGGGTAGCAATCAGCCCCAGCATTTT. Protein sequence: CASSTGSGSNQPQHF. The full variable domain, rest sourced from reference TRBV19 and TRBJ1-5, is DGGITQSPKYLFRKEGQNVTLSCEQNLNHDAMYWYRQDPGQGLRLIYYSQIVNDFQKGDIAEGYSVSREKKESFPLTVTSAQKNPTAFYLCASSTGSGSNQPQHFGDGTRLSIL.

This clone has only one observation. CDR3 nucleotides: TGTGCCAGCAGTAACAGGGATAAGTTGAATGGCTACACCTTC. Translation gives CASSNRDKLNGYTF. The chain uses TRBV2 and TRBJ1-2; maybe TRBD1 (6 bases). This CDR3 contains 14 residues. Germline loops: CDR1 SNHLY, CDR2 FYNNEI. The ends were cut back, 5 bases at V and 6 bases at J, with 16 bases in the middle.

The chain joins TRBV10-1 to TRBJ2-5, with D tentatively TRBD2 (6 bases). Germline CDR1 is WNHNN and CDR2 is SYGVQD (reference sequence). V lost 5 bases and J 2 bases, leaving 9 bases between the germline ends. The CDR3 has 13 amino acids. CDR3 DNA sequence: TGCGCCAGCAGTTCCAGCGGGCAAGAGACCCAGTACTTC. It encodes CASSSSGQETQYF.

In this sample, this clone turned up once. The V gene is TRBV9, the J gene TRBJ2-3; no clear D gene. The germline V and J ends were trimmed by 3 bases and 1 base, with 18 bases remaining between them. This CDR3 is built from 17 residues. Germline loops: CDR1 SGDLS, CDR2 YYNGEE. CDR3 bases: TGTGCCAGCAGCGCCCCCCAGCGTGGGTTGGGCACAGATACGCAGTATTTT. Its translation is CASSAPQRGLGTDTQYF. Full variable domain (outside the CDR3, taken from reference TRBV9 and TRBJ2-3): DSGVTQTPKHLITATGQRVTLRCSPRSGDLSVYWYQQSLDQGLQFLIQYYNGEERAKGNILERFSAQQFPDLHSELNLSSLELGDSALYFCASSAPQRGLGTDTQYFGPGTRLTVL.

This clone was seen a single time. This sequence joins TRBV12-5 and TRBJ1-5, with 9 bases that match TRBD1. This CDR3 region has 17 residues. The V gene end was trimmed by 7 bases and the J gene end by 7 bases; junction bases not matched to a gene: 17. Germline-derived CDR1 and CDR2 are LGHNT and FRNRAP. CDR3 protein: CASALKPGQGFLQPQHF. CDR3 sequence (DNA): TGTGCTAGTGCCCTTAAGCCGGGACAGGGTTTTTTGCAGCCCCAGCATTTT.

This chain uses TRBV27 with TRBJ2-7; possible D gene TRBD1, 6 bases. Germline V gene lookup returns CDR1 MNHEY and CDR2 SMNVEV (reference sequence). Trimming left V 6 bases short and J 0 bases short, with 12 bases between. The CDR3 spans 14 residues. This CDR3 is CASRRRDISYEQYV. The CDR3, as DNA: TGTGCCAGCAGACGCCGGGACATCTCCTACGAGCAGTACGTC.

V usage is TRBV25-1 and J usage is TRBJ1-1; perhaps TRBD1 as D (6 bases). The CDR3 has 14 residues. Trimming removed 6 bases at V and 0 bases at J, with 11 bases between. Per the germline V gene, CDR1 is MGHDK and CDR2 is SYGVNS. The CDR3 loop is CASRQTGLNTEAFF. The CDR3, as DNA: TGTGCCAGCAGACAAACAGGGCTGAACACTGAAGCTTTCTTT.

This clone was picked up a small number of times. The chain's CDR3 is CASSVGANANTGELFF. DNA of the CDR3: TGTGCCAGCAGCGTAGGTGCGAACGCGAACACCGGGGAGCTGTTTTTT. This chain uses TRBV9 with TRBJ2-2; D is unresolved. Germline CDR1 reads SGDLS; CDR2 reads YYNGEE. The CDR3 runs 16 residues. V shed 0 bases and J shed 0 bases, with 9 bases lying between them.

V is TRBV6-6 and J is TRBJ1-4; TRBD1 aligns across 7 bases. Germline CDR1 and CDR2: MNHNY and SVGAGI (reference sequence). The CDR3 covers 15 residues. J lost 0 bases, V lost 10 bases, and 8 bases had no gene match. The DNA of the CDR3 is TGTGCCACCTCGGACAGGCTCGCAACTAATGAAAAACTGTTTTTT. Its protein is CATSDRLATNEKLFF.

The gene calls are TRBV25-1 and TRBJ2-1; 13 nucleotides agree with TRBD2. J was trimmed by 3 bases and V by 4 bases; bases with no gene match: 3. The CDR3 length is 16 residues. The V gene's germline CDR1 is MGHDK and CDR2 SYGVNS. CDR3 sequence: CASSGTSGRNYNEQFF. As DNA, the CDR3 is TGTGCCAGCAGTGGGACTAGCGGGAGAAACTACAATGAGCAGTTCTTC.

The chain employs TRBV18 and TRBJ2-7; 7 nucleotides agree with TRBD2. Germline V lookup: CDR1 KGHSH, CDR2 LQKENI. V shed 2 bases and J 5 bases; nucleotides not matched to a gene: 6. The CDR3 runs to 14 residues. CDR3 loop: CASSPGGGGDEQYV. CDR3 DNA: TGTGCCAGCTCACCAGGCGGGGGTGGCGACGAGCAGTACGTC.